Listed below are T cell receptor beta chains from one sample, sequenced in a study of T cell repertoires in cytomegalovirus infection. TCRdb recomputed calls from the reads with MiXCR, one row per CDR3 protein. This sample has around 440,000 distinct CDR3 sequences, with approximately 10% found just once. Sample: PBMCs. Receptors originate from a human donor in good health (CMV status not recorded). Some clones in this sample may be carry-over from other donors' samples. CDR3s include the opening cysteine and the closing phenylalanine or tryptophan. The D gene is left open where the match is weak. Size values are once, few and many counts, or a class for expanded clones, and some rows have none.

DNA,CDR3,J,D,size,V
TGCAGTGCTGGGAGGACTAGCGGGAGGGCCGAGCAGTTCTTC,CSAGRTSGRAEQFF,TRBJ2-1,TRBD2,-,TRBV20-1
TGCGCCAGCAGTCGAAGGGTGGTGCCGGGAGAAAAACTGTTTTTT,CASSRRVVPGEKLFF,TRBJ1-4,-,few,TRBV23-1
TGCGCCAGCAGTCAAACCGACAGGGGGGAGAATTCACCCCTCCACTTT,CASSQTDRGENSPLHF,TRBJ1-6,TRBD1,few,TRBV23-1
TGTGCCAGCAGCGCCGACAGGGATGATTCTACAGATACGCAGTATTTT,CASSADRDDSTDTQYF,TRBJ2-3,TRBD1,many,TRBV7-3
TGTGCCAGCTCACTCTCCGCGAGGGGGCTGGGGGAGCAGTACTTC,CASSLSARGLGEQYF,TRBJ2-7,TRBD1,-,TRBV18
TGTGCCAGTCGTATAGACCACAGGGATCGGGAAGAGACCCAGTACTTC,CASRIDHRDREETQYF,TRBJ2-5,-,-,TRBV19
TGTGCCAGTAGGCGGGACTTACTAGAAAACAATGAGCAGTTCTTC,CASRRDLLENNEQFF,TRBJ2-1,-,many,TRBV19
TGTGCCAGCAGTTTTAGAGTCTACGAGCAGTACTTC,CASSFRVYEQYF,TRBJ2-7,-,-,TRBV12-3/TRBV12-4
TGTGCCAGCAGTGGGGCTAGCGGGAGTTCGACCGGGGAGCTGTTTTTT,CASSGASGSSTGELFF,TRBJ2-2,TRBD2,-,TRBV28
TGTGCCAGCAGCTTACAGGGGGGCGACACCGGGGAGCTGTTTTTT,CASSLQGGDTGELFF,TRBJ2-2,TRBD1,many,TRBV2
TGTGCCACCCTCCGGGCTGGGGCCAACGTCCTGACTTTC,CATLRAGANVLTF,TRBJ2-6,-,many,TRBV10-3
TGTGCCAGCAGCCCTCCCCCGGGAGGCCCTGATGAGCAGTTCTTC,CASSPPPGGPDEQFF,TRBJ2-1,TRBD2,many,TRBV7-8
TGTGCCATCAGTCGGACAGGGGAGGACACTGAAGCTTTCTTT,CAISRTGEDTEAFF,TRBJ1-1,TRBD1,-,TRBV10-3
TGCAGTGCCAGGAACCCCCCCAGGGGCACAGATACGCAGTATTTT,CSARNPPRGTDTQYF,TRBJ2-3,-,few,TRBV20-1
TGCAGTGCCCCTCCTGGGGGCGGGGGTGCCAATGAGCAGTTCTTC,CSAPPGGGGANEQFF,TRBJ2-1,-,many,TRBV20-1
TGTGCCAGCAGCTACTCCTACCAGAGCTCCTACAATGAGCAGTTCTTC,CASSYSYQSSYNEQFF,TRBJ2-1,-,few,TRBV11-2
TGTGCCAGTGGTAGTAGCAGGTACAATGAGCAGTTCTTC,CASGSSRYNEQFF,TRBJ2-1,-,many,TRBV19
TGTGCCAGCAGCTCGACCGGGACAGGGGGTATTCAGCCCCAGCATTTT,CASSSTGTGGIQPQHF,TRBJ1-5,TRBD1,-,TRBV7-9
TGTGCCAGCAGCCCTAGTACAGGGTACGAGCAGTACTTC,CASSPSTGYEQYF,TRBJ2-7,-,many,TRBV5-4
TGTGCCAGTAGAAGGGAGACTAGTGTCAATGAGCAGTTCTTC,CASRRETSVNEQFF,TRBJ2-1,-,many,TRBV19
TGTGCCAGCAGTTACCCAGGGGGGCTGCCTGAAGCTTTCTTT,CASSYPGGLPEAFF,TRBJ1-1,TRBD1,many,TRBV6-5
TGTGCCAGCAGTTACTATCAGGGGGATTGGGAAAAACTGTTTTTT,CASSYYQGDWEKLFF,TRBJ1-4,TRBD1,many,TRBV6-5
TGCAGTGCTAGAGGAGGGACACAAGCCTACGAGCAGTACTTC,CSARGGTQAYEQYF,TRBJ2-7,-,few,TRBV20-1
TGCAGTGCTAGAGATTTAGCGGGGCGCACAGATACGCAGTATTTT,CSARDLAGRTDTQYF,TRBJ2-3,TRBD2,-,TRBV20-1
TGTGCCAGCGGGGACAGCTCTGGAAACACCATATATTTT,CASGDSSGNTIYF,TRBJ1-3,TRBD1,few,TRBV3-1
TGCGCCAGCAGCCAAGAGAGTGGCTACAATGAGCAGTTCTTC,CASSQESGYNEQFF,TRBJ2-1,-,few,TRBV4-1
TGTGCCACCAGGAGGGATTTTGGCGGGGAGCTGTTTTTT,CATRRDFGGELFF,TRBJ2-2,-,few,TRBV24-1
TGCAGTGCTCTTAGCGGGAGGTCTGGGGCCAACGTCCTGACTTTC,CSALSGRSGANVLTF,TRBJ2-6,TRBD2,many,TRBV20-1
TGTGCCAGCAGCCTAACGGGACAGGCCTACGAGCAGTACTTC,CASSLTGQAYEQYF,TRBJ2-7,TRBD1,many,TRBV7-9
TGTGCCAGCAGTAGACACGGGAACACTGAAGCTTTCTTT,CASSRHGNTEAFF,TRBJ1-1,-,few,TRBV6-5
TGTGCCAGCAGTGATCAAGTGACAGGGTCGATAATGAACACTGAAGCTTTCTTT,CASSDQVTGSIMNTEAFF,TRBJ1-1,TRBD1,many,TRBV2
TGTGCCATCACTGGTAACTCAGATACGCAGTATTTT,CAITGNSDTQYF,TRBJ2-3,-,many,TRBV10-3
TGTGCCAGTAGGACCTCTTCACAGGGGAATGGAGAGACCCAGTACTTC,CASRTSSQGNGETQYF,TRBJ2-5,TRBD1,many,TRBV19
TGTGCCAGCAGCGGGGTATTCGGGAGTGCAGATACGCAGTATTTT,CASSGVFGSADTQYF,TRBJ2-3,-,few,TRBV6-6
TGTGCCAGCAGCACACGGACAGGGCAGTACTTC,CASSTRTGQYF,TRBJ2-7,TRBD1,many,TRBV28
TGCGCCAGCAGTCAACAGGGACAGACCAAAGAGACCCAGTACTTC,CASSQQGQTKETQYF,TRBJ2-5,TRBD1,-,TRBV23-1
TGCGCCAGCAGCTTGAGCAGGGAAGAGCAGTACTTC,CASSLSREEQYF,TRBJ2-7,-,-,TRBV5-1
TGCGCCAGCAGTGATGGGGTATGGGAGCAGTTCTTC,CASSDGVWEQFF,TRBJ2-1,-,many,TRBV10-2
TGCAGTGCTAGGGCCAACAGGCTTAGCTCCTATAATTCACCCCTCCACTTT,CSARANRLSSYNSPLHF,TRBJ1-6,-,few,TRBV20-1